This passage covers 2 T cell receptor beta chains from one sample sequenced in a study of cytotoxic CD8 clonotypes in ibrutinib-treated CLL (dated by TCRdb to the early 2020s). Library prep was done by the immunoSEQ multiplex PCR assay. TCRdb retrieved this table from immuneACCESS and kept in-frame rearrangements only. Not all clones are present; in checked studies, unresolved V genes account for under half, and no reason is known for the remainder. The sample has 140,000 to 150,000 clones on record, 76% of them singletons. The ten top clones hold approximately 5.1% of the sample. Read against the paper, the sample's time point label means: approximately 25 months on ibrutinib. The sample here was PBMCs, taken after 24 months of ibrutinib treatment. These receptors all stem from a human donor with chronic lymphocytic leukemia.

The rearrangement uses TRBV2 and TRBJ2-3; 7 positions agree with TRBD2. The CDR3 is made up of 11 amino acids. Germline V gene data show CDR1 as SNHLY and CDR2 as FYNNEI. This CDR3 is CAGGYTDTQYF. The CDR3 DNA reads as TGTGCGGGGGGGTACACAGATACGCAGTATTTT.

This clone was seen a few times. The CDR3 DNA reads as TGCGCCAGCAGCCCAAACACCTACCCCGGGTATGGCTACACCTTC. Translation: CASSPNTYPGYGYTF. V usage is TRBV4-3 and J usage is TRBJ1-2; D not resolved. CDR3 length equals 15 residues. The germline V gene encodes CDR1 LGHNA and CDR2 YSLEER. V was pared by 4 bases and J by 5 bases, with 17 bases between.